This TCR beta chain was observed in a study of human T cells and chemical hapten exposure. Study details: Slight volume differences across pooled libraries mainly accounted for varying per-sample TCR yields. Study-wide points: DPC sensitization left the count of TCRs above 1 in 1000 unchanged.

Trimming took off 0 bases at V and 0 bases at J, with 12 bases between the two ends. The CDR3 consists of 16 residues. Germline-derived CDR1 and CDR2 are SGHNT and YYREEE (reference sequence). The library tagged each cDNA molecule with unique molecular identifiers. In the original processing: Sequenced samples showed a median of approximately 100,000 TCRs each, with counts running from about 20,000 to 690,000. MiXCR was run by TCRdb on the RACE reads, yielding one entry per CDR3 protein. The V and J calls were not made by the authors but by TCRdb's processing. The top ten hold around 1.7% of the sample, which has 130,000 or so distinct CDR3 sequences, around 8.2% seen once. Concerning this clonotype: Its antigen is unidentified.

Noted time point: healthy volunteer bleed at 2 weeks. Total RNA was isolated from unfractionated whole blood. The specimen was whole blood. The receptor's source is a male donor in good health. Some clones in this sample may be carry-over from other donors' samples. The genes are TRBV5-4 and TRBJ1-2; D is unclear. CDR3 loop: CASSLGDVEANYGYTF. CDR3 bases: TGTGCCAGCAGCTTGGGGGATGTAGAGGCTAACTATGGCTACACCTTC. The full variable domain, rest sourced from reference TRBV5-4 and TRBJ1-2, is ETGVTQSPTHLIKTRGQQVTLRCSSQSGHNTVSWYQQALGQGPQFIFQYYREEENGRGNFPPRFSGLQFPNYSSELNVNALELDDSALYLCASSLGDVEANYGYTFGSGTRLTVV.